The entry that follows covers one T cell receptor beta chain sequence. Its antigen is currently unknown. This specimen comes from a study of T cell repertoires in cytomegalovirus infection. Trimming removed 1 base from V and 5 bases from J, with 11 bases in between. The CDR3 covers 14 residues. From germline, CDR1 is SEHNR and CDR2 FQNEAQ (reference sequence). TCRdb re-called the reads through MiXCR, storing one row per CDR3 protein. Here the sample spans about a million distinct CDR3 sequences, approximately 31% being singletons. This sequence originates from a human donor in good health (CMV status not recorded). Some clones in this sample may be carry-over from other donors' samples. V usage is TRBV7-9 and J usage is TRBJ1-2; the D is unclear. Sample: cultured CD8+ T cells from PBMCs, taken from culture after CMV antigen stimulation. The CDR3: CASSLVGRIYGYTF. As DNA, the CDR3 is TGTGCCAGCAGCTTAGTAGGCAGAATTTATGGCTACACCTTC.